This TCR beta chain was obtained from a study of T-cell reconstitution after alpha-beta-depleted transplantation in children. Germline CDR1 is MNHNY and CDR2 is SVGAGI (reference sequence). V shed 7 bases and J shed 9 bases, with 13 bases lying between them. This CDR3 has 11 residues. Unique molecular identifiers were built into the TCRbeta library. TCRdb reanalysed the PCR reads using MiXCR and keeps one entry per CDR3 protein. The table lists 450,000 to 600,000 distinct CDR3 sequences, around a third of them singletons. Material: PBMCs from the stem cell graft donor, obtained from the stem cell graft. V is TRBV6-6 and J is TRBJ2-7, with D perhaps TRBD2 (6 bases). The receptor's source is a human donor who donated a stem cell graft to a child with aplastic anemia. The CDR3 sequence is CASTYGDSQYF. In DNA form, the CDR3 reads TGTGCCAGCACGTATGGGGACTCGCAGTACTTC.